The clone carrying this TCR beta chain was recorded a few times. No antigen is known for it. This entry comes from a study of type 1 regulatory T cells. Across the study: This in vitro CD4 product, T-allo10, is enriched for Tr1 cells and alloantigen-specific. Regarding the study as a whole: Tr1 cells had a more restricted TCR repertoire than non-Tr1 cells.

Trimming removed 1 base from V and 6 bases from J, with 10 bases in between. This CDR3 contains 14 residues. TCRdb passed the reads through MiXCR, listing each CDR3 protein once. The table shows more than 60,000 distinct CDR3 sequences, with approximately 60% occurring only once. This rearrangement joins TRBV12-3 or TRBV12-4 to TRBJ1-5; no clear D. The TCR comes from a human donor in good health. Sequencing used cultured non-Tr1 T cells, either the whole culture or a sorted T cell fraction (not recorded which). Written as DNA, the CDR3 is TGTGCCAGCAGTTTAGGGCGGAAGATTCAGCCCCAGCATTTT. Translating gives CASSLGRKIQPQHF.